This record covers a single T cell receptor (beta chain). What this receptor recognizes is not known. Base qualities are not provided; no much larger clone lies one nucleotide away. The collaborating institutions used their own protocols to collect whole blood in K2EDTA tubes. For TCRbeta analysis, collaborators shipped samples as frozen whole blood, isolated PBMCs, or DNA extracted from either of those sample types. These data come from a study of blood T cell repertoires in COVID-19 (dated by TCRdb to between 2020 and 2021). A note on the overall study: Samples from collaborators originated in the United States, Italy and Spain and spanned both the acute and convalescent phases of COVID-19. A de-identified subject ID, COVID-19 status, age in years and sex were almost always included in the sample metadata. Where available, HLA class I and class II types were obtained from metadata supplied by the sample provider rather than from assay-based typing. The repertoires were released in a freely available public database intended as a resource for research on the immune response to SARS-CoV-2. Samples were obtained from the ongoing ImmuneRACE study (first 160 participants) and from 950 to 1,500 subjects provided by 6 global collaborators. Deeply sampled blood TCRbeta repertoires from subjects exposed to, actively infected with, or recovered from COVID-19 were included in the dataset. The prospective study material was composed of cDNA or gDNA derived from T cells, B-cell-depleted T cells, or PBMCs. Results the study describes overall, beyond this receptor: How much clinical and demographic metadata was included differed by source and by participant, and the metadata was provided uncurated.

The immunoSEQ Assay, a bias-controlled multiplex PCR, was used to amplify TCRbeta CDR3 regions from genomic DNA. In the original analysis: Nucleated cell counts per sample were estimated from amplification of reference gene primers within the assay. To quantify the absolute abundance of each unique TCRbeta CDR3 rearrangement, sequence reads were collapsed and filtered. For each sample, productive Simpson clonality was calculated by taking the square root of Simpson's diversity index across productive rearrangements. As stored in TCRdb, this immuneACCESS dataset retains in-frame rearrangements with V and J assigned. A fraction of the clones does not appear; measured against another copy, unresolved V genes explain less than half of the discrepancy, and the remainder lacks a known reason. That table supplies the V and J calls and clone size; D and trimming were determined from the DNA. The sample table lists about 400,000 clones, about nine tenths of them with a count of one. The ten largest make up roughly 1.4% of the sample.

The sequenced material came from peripheral blood. This receptor was obtained from a woman aged 25 to 39 with active or convalescent COVID-19.

The encoded CDR3 is CASSMSVKNIQYF. The DNA reads TGTGCCAGCAGCATGTCCGTTAAAAACATTCAGTACTTC. Here the chain combines TRBV11-3 and TRBJ2-4, with no D gene named confidently. Counted from cysteine to phenylalanine, this CDR3 has 13 amino acids. The only DNA kept is the CDR3, 39 bases in frame from the first base. V was cut back by 5 bases and J by 4 bases, leaving a gap of 9 bases between them. The germline V gene yields SGHNT for CDR1 and YENEEA for CDR2.